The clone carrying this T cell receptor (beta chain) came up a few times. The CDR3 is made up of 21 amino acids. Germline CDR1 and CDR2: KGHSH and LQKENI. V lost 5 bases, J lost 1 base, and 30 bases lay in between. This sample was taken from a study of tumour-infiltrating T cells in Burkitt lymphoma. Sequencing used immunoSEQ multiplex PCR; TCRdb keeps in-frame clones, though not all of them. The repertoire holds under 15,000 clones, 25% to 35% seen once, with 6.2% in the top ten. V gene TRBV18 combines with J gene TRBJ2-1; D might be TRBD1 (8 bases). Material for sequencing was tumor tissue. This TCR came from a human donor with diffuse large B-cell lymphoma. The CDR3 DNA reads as TGTGCCAGCTCAACATTCACTCTTAGCGGCACAGGGGGAGGGTCCTACAATGAGCAGTTCTTC. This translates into CASSTFTLSGTGGGSYNEQFF.